This is a list of T cell receptor beta chains from one sample in a study of siplizumab effects on memory and regulatory T cells. The method was immunoSEQ multiplex PCR; TCRdb's version includes in-frame clones alone and lacks a portion of them. The sample has approximately 97,000 clones, approximately 90% seen once. Sequencing was carried out using CD4+ T cells sorted from blood. The receptor source for this set is a human donor in good health. The CDR3 runs from the conserved cysteine through the conserved F or W. The D gene is left open where the match is weak. Some rows mark clone size as missing; the rest say once, few, many or name a class of expanded clone.

size	V	D	J	CDR3	DNA
NA	TRBV5-4	TRBD2	TRBJ2-2	CASSSGIWSGSRTGELFF	TGTGCCAGCAGCTCGGGGATATGGAGCGGGAGCCGCACCGGGGAGCTGTTTTTT
NA	TRBV28	TRBD1	TRBJ1-2	CASSRGHGYTF	TGTGCCAGCTCCAGGGGGCACGGCTACACCTTC
NA	TRBV25-1	TRBD1	TRBJ2-7	CASSDTGGVLYEQYF	TGTGCCAGCAGTGATACAGGGGGCGTTCTCTACGAGCAGTACTTC
NA	TRBV7-3	TRBD2	TRBJ2-5	CASSLTGRLARNQETQYF	TGTGCCAGCAGCTTAACGGGGAGACTAGCTAGGAACCAAGAGACCCAGTACTTC
NA	TRBV4-1	NA	TRBJ2-1	CASSQIGPVGNEQFF	TGCGCCAGCAGCCAAATCGGCCCGGTGGGGAATGAGCAGTTCTTC
NA	TRBV19	TRBD1	TRBJ2-2	CASSIRTGSVSGELFF	TGTGCCAGTAGTATAAGGACAGGGTCGGTTTCCGGGGAGCTGTTTTTT
NA	TRBV6-5	NA	TRBJ2-7	CASRRAYEQYF	TGTGCCAGCAGGAGGGCCTACGAGCAGTACTTC
NA	TRBV10-2	TRBD1	TRBJ1-1	CASGQGADTEAFF	TGCGCCAGCGGACAGGGGGCGGACACTGAAGCTTTCTTT
NA	TRBV7-9	TRBD1	TRBJ2-6	CASSFTGGSGANVLTF	TGTGCCAGCAGCTTTACAGGGGGTTCGGGGGCCAACGTCCTGACTTTC
NA	TRBV5-3	NA	TRBJ2-1	CARSRAGQSYNEQFF	TGTGCCAGAAGCCGAGCGGGACAGTCCTACAATGAGCAGTTCTTC
once	TRBV20-1	TRBD2	TRBJ2-7	CSAPSGRGQYF	TGCAGTGCTCCTAGCGGGAGAGGGCAGTACTTC
NA	TRBV19	NA	TRBJ2-2	CASSIFSAGGTGELFF	TGTGCCAGTAGTATTTTCTCGGCAGGCGGCACCGGGGAGCTGTTTTTT
NA	TRBV30	NA	TRBJ2-1	CAWSDRAYNEQFF	TGTGCCTGGAGTGACAGGGCTTACAATGAGCAGTTCTTC
NA	TRBV29-1	NA	TRBJ2-5	CSVAGGSGQETQYF	TGCAGCGTTGCGGGCGGTAGCGGCCAAGAGACCCAGTACTTC
NA	TRBV6-6	TRBD2	TRBJ2-7	CASTRTSISYEQYF	TGTGCCAGCACTAGGACTAGCATCTCCTACGAGCAGTACTTC
NA	TRBV10-3	NA	TRBJ2-1	CAISESQLAYNEQFF	TGTGCCATCAGTGAGTCCCAGTTAGCCTACAATGAGCAGTTCTTC
NA	TRBV29-1	TRBD1	TRBJ1-1	CSAKQGARVGTAFF	TGCAGCGCAAAACAGGGGGCTCGGGTGGGAACCGCTTTCTTT
NA	TRBV10-2	TRBD2	TRBJ2-5	CASRAPSGGGKEQYF	TGCGCCAGCAGAGCCCCTAGCGGGGGCGGGAAGGAGCAGTACTTC
NA	TRBV5-3	TRBD1	TRBJ1-5	CARSLEDEWDRGPTDDNQPQHF	TGTGCCAGAAGCTTGGAAGACGAGTGGGACAGGGGGCCCACTGACGACAATCAGCCCCAGCATTTT
once	TRBV5-1	NA	TRBJ1-4	CASSALGATNEKLFF	TGCGCCAGCAGCGCCCTAGGGGCTACTAATGAAAAACTGTTTTTT
once	TRBV4-1	NA	TRBJ2-1	CASSQGAGGVTYNEQFF	TGCGCCAGCAGCCAAGGAGCTGGGGGCGTCACCTACAATGAGCAGTTCTTC
NA	TRBV5-4	NA	TRBJ1-3	CASSHQGNAGNTIYF	TGTGCCAGCAGCCACCAGGGGAATGCTGGAAACACCATATATTTT
NA	TRBV6-1	TRBD2	TRBJ2-1	CASSAAGTRRINEQFF	TGTGCCAGCAGTGCGGCCGGGACTAGGAGAATCAATGAGCAGTTCTTC
NA	TRBV11-2	TRBD2	TRBJ2-2	CASSPSSGGMTGELFF	TGTGCCAGCAGCCCCTCTTCGGGAGGGATGACCGGGGAGCTGTTTTTT
NA	TRBV7-8	NA	TRBJ1-2	CASSPVISIPPDTF	TGTGCCAGCAGCCCCGTCATATCCATACCCCCAGATACCTTC
NA	TRBV4-2	NA	TRBJ2-3	CASSPLSGISSTDTQYF	TGTGCCAGCAGCCCCCTTTCTGGCATATCGAGCACAGATACGCAGTATTTT
NA	TRBV18	TRBD1	TRBJ1-3	CASSEAYFVSGQGNTIYF	TGTGCCAGCTCCGAAGCATACTTCGTCTCGGGACAGGGAAACACCATATATTTT
few	TRBV7-8	NA	TRBJ2-1	CASSLRDTYNEQFF	TGTGCCAGCAGCTTACGTGACACTTACAATGAGCAGTTCTTC
NA	TRBV15	NA	TRBJ1-1	CATSGHSNTEAFF	TGTGCCACCAGCGGGCACAGTAACACTGAAGCTTTCTTT
NA	TRBV9	NA	TRBJ2-1	CASSPRGTGTYNEQFF	TGTGCCAGCAGCCCCAGGGGGACTGGAACCTACAATGAGCAGTTCTTC
NA	TRBV6-4	NA	TRBJ2-1	CASSDTDRNKYNEQFF	TGTGCCAGCAGTGACACGGACAGAAATAAATACAATGAGCAGTTCTTC
NA	TRBV28	TRBD2	TRBJ2-6	CASRGAGGVSGANVLTF	TGTGCCAGCAGGGGAGCGGGAGGGGTCTCTGGGGCCAACGTCCTGACTTTC
NA	TRBV5-8	NA	TRBJ1-1	CASSLRWQVALPAFF	TGTGCCAGCAGCTTGCGATGGCAGGTGGCCCTTCCAGCTTTCTTT
NA	TRBV5-1	TRBD2	TRBJ2-1	CASSYGLAGVLYNEQFF	TGCGCCAGCAGCTATGGACTAGCGGGAGTCCTGTACAATGAGCAGTTCTTC
NA	TRBV7-9	NA	TRBJ1-3	CASSPTGNTIYF	TGTGCCAGCAGCCCCACAGGAAACACCATATATTTT
NA	TRBV5-4	TRBD2	TRBJ2-1	CASSAGPREVNEQFF	TGTGCCAGCAGCGCCGGGCCCCGGGAGGTCAATGAGCAGTTCTTC
NA	TRBV5-1	TRBD2	TRBJ2-1	CASSLRIVGRADEQFF	TGCGCCAGCAGCTTGCGGATTGTCGGGAGGGCCGATGAGCAGTTCTTC
NA	TRBV10-3	TRBD1	TRBJ1-4	CAISESDRANEKLFF	TGTGCCATCAGTGAGTCGGACAGGGCTAATGAAAAACTGTTTTTT
NA	TRBV5-1	NA	TRBJ2-4	CASSVDGAQNIQYF	TGCGCCAGCAGCGTGGATGGGGCGCAAAACATTCAGTACTTC
NA	TRBV19	TRBD2	TRBJ2-4	CASSDLRGGGPNIQYF	TGTGCCAGTAGCGATCTCCGGGGGGGAGGGCCTAACATTCAGTACTTC
NA	TRBV5-1	NA	TRBJ1-5	CASSLGGYSNQPQHF	TGCGCCAGCAGCTTGGGGGGCTATAGCAATCAGCCCCAGCATTTT
NA	TRBV6-1	TRBD1	TRBJ1-5	CASTIAAGGEPQHF	TGTGCCAGCACGATTGCAGCAGGGGGCGAGCCCCAGCATTTT
NA	TRBV7-2	TRBD2	TRBJ2-7	CASSRAGRLRGEQYF	TGTGCCAGCAGCCGGGCCGGGAGGCTTCGTGGGGAGCAGTACTTC
NA	TRBV30	NA	TRBJ2-4	CAWSVGSSAKNIQYF	TGTGCCTGGAGTGTAGGGAGTTCGGCCAAAAACATTCAGTACTTC
NA	TRBV28	NA	TRBJ1-1	CASSLEGVWTEAFF	TGTGCCAGCAGTTTAGAAGGGGTCTGGACTGAAGCTTTCTTT
NA	TRBV7-9	NA	TRBJ2-7	CASSLNAGLVDEQYF	TGTGCCAGCAGCTTGAACGCTGGGCTAGTCGACGAGCAGTACTTC
once	TRBV7-2	TRBD1	TRBJ1-2	CASSAGRRTGLYGYTF	TGTGCCAGCAGCGCGGGCAGGAGGACAGGGTTGTATGGCTACACCTTC
NA	TRBV5-4	NA	TRBJ1-2	CASSLSANYGYTF	TGTGCCAGCAGCCTCAGTGCTAACTATGGCTACACCTTC